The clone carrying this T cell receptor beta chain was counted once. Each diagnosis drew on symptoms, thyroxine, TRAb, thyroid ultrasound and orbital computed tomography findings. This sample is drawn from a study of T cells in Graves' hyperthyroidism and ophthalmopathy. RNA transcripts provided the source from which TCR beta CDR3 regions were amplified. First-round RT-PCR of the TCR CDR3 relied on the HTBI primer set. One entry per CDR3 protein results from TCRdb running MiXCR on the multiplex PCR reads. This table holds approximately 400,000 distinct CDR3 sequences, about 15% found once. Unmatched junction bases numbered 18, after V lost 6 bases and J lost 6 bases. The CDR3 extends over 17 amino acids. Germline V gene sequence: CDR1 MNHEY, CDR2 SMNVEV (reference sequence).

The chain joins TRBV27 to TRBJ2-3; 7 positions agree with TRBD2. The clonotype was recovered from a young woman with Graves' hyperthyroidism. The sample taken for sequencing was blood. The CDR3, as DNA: TGTGCCAGCAGCATGGGGGGGGGGGGGGGGGGGGGGGATACGCAGTATTTT. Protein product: CASSMGGGGGGGDTQYF.